Below are 14 T cell receptor beta chains sequenced from a single sample in a study of regulatory T cells in long-lasting Graves disease. Time point reported: newly diagnosed GD, antithyroid drugs for less than 3 months. PBMCs were the source of the RNA used for TCR sequencing. According to the study, TCR beta libraries were built with iRepertoire HTBI primers and CDR3-region Arm-PCR. One entry per CDR3 protein results from TCRdb running MiXCR on the multiplex PCR reads. The sample records approximately 390,000 distinct CDR3 sequences, around 15% being singletons. Another study also made use of these data, one on T cells in Graves' hyperthyroidism and ophthalmopathy.

The sequences come from peripheral blood mononuclear cells (PBMCs), collected at new diagnosis, from a patient treated with antithyroid drugs. These receptors all stem from a woman younger than 35 with Graves disease.

This clonotype was observed many times. The rearrangement uses TRBV30 and TRBJ2-2; 11 bases align to TRBD2. J lost 7 bases, V lost 2 bases, and 6 bases had no gene match. CDR3 size: 15 residues. CDR1 GTSNPN and CDR2 SVGIG come from the germline V gene (reference sequence). CDR3 in DNA: TGTGCCTGGAGTCTGGGACTAGCGGCCGTCGGGGAGCTGTTTTTT. Translation: CAWSLGLAAVGELFF. Using reference TRBV30 and TRBJ2-2 for the parts outside the CDR3, the full variable domain is SQTIHQWPATLVQPVGSPLSLECTVEGTSNPNLYWYRQAAGRGLQLLFYSVGIGQISSEVPQNLSASRPQDRQFILSSKKLLLSDSGFYLCAWSLGLAAVGELFFGEGSRLTVL.

J is TRBJ2-3 and V is TRBV5-1, with 8 bases fitting TRBD2. The CDR3 spans 17 residues. Trimming took 4 bases from V and 0 from J; bases not matched to a gene: 10. Germline V gene data show CDR1 as SGHRS and CDR2 as YFSETQ. The CDR3 region is CASSGGLVVYSTDTQYF. DNA of the CDR3: TGCGCCAGCAGCGGGGGACTAGTGGTTTATAGCACAGATACGCAGTATTTT.

The rearrangement uses TRBV27 and TRBJ1-2; D not certain. The germline CDR1 and CDR2 sequences are MNHEY and SMNVEV (reference sequence). The CDR3 loop spans 14 amino acids. With 0 bases removed from V and 0 bases from J, the gap between germline ends came to 5 bases. The CDR3 nucleotides are TGTGCCAGCAGTTTATCCCAGGCTAACTATGGCTACACCTTC. This codes for CASSLSQANYGYTF.

This clonotype was counted at least ten times. This chain links TRBV5-1 with TRBJ2-7; D gene ambiguous. The CDR3 consists of 15 residues. In germline, CDR1 is SGHRS, CDR2 YFSETQ. Trimming took off 3 bases at V and 4 bases at J, with 17 bases between the two ends. CDR3 sequence: CASSSQKGVAYEQYF. CDR3 bases: TGCGCCAGCAGCTCCCAGAAGGGTGTCGCGTACGAGCAGTACTTC.

This chain joins TRBV10-3 and TRBJ2-1, with D possibly being TRBD1 or TRBD2 (5 bases each). The CDR3 has 14 amino acids. CDR1 is ENHRY and CDR2 is SYGVKD in the germline V gene. V lost 5 bases and J 5 bases, leaving 13 bases between the germline ends. CDR3 region: CAISPGPSDNEQFF. In DNA, the CDR3 is TGTGCCATCAGTCCGGGACCATCCGACAATGAGCAGTTCTTC.

Many counts were recorded for this clonotype. The chain has TRBV7-8 and TRBJ1-1, with unresolved D. The CDR3 runs 14 residues. With 1 base removed from V and 1 base from J, the gap between germline ends came to 7 bases. Germline V gives CDR1 SGHVS, CDR2 FQNEAQ. The CDR3 bases are TGTGCCAGCAGCTTAGTGGCCAGGAACACTGAAGCTTTCTTT. It is translated as CASSLVARNTEAFF.

This clonotype was seen only a few times. V usage is TRBV15 and J usage is TRBJ2-5, with TRBD2 matching over 10 bases. From germline, CDR1 is LNHNV and CDR2 YYDKDF (reference sequence). J gave up 5 bases and V 0 bases, and 15 bases lay outside the gene matches. The CDR3 length is 19 residues. In DNA form, the CDR3 reads TGTGCCACCAGCAGAGATCCCCTCCTCCTAGCGGGGGCCCGGGAGACCCAGTACTTC. Encoded protein: CATSRDPLLLAGARETQYF.

The gene calls are TRBV6-1 and TRBJ1-5; D remains ambiguous. The CDR3 covers 15 residues. V was trimmed by 0 bases and J by 1 base, leaving 7 bases between them. Germline values: CDR1 MNHNS, CDR2 SASEGT. This CDR3 reads CASSEAGRSNQPQHF. DNA of the CDR3: TGTGCCAGCAGTGAAGCCGGGAGGAGCAATCAGCCCCAGCATTTT.

This clonotype was detected only a few times. The rearrangement links TRBV6-1 to TRBJ2-1; 7 bases match TRBD1. Germline V CDR1 and CDR2: MNHNS, SASEGT. V lost 5 bases, J lost 0 bases, and 7 bases stayed unmatched. There are 16 residues in the CDR3. CDR3 coding DNA: TGTGCCAGCAGTCCCGGGACAGCCCCCTCCTACAATGAGCAGTTCTTC. Amino acids: CASSPGTAPSYNEQFF.

This clonotype has ten or more counts. The chain has TRBV6-1 and TRBJ2-5; 8 nucleotides line up with TRBD2. V was pared by 6 bases and J by 4 bases, with 7 bases of the junction left unmatched. CDR1 MNHNS and CDR2 SASEGT come from the germline V gene. CDR3 size: 14 residues. CDR3 bases: TGTGCCAGCAGAGCGGGGGCCGGGGTAGAGACCCAGTACTTC. Translated, it gives CASRAGAGVETQYF.

Points on this clonotype: Given a much more abundant clone one base away, this may be a read error. The J gene is TRBJ2-7, the V gene TRBV28; D is uncertain. Germline CDR1 MDHEN, CDR2 SYDVKM. The CDR3 length is 15 residues. Trimming shortened V by 6 bases and J by 0 bases, and 15 bases separated the two germline ends. The CDR3 DNA reads TGTGCCAGCAGCCCAGGCTCTCCGAGCTCCTACGAGCAGTACTTC. Translation gives CASSPGSPSSYEQYF.

This clonotype has ten or more counts. The genes are TRBV20-1 and TRBJ2-1; 10 positions agree with TRBD2. CDR1 DFQATT and CDR2 SNEGSKA come from the germline V gene (reference sequence). V shed 5 bases and J 8 bases; nucleotides not matched to a gene: 9. This CDR3 has 14 amino acids. The CDR3 protein is CSASRAGGPDEQFF. The CDR3 coding sequence is TGCAGTGCTTCGAGAGCGGGAGGGCCTGATGAGCAGTTCTTC.

Regarding this clonotype: Given a much more abundant clone one base away, this may be a read error. The final CDR3 position lacks the conserved phenylalanine or tryptophan, pointing to a likely read error. This chain joins TRBV3-1 and TRBJ2-2; D gene uncertain. Germline lookup yields CDR1 LGHDT and CDR2 YNNKEL (reference sequence). This CDR3 contains 16 residues. The ends were cut back, 9 bases at V and 0 bases at J, with 17 bases in the middle. The CDR3 DNA is TGTGCCAGTTCTCGGACGGTAGACGCGAACACCGGGGAGCTGTTTCTT. It yields the protein CASSRTVDANTGELFL.

This clonotype was picked up a small number of times. The V call is TRBV3-1, the J call TRBJ1-3; D is undetermined. Germline values: CDR1 LGHDT, CDR2 YNNKEL (reference sequence). The CDR3 is made up of 14 amino acids. The germline V and J ends were trimmed by 0 bases and 4 bases, with 7 bases remaining between them. CDR3 loop: CASSQDWWGNTIYF. The CDR3 DNA reads as TGTGCCAGCAGCCAAGACTGGTGGGGAAACACCATATATTTT.